This T cell receptor beta chain was observed in a study of response to subunit inactivated influenza vaccine. There are a few counts of this clonotype. What it binds is unknown. Study-wide points: After each seasonal influenza vaccination, few new T cells are recruited, the authors suggested.

MiXCR, run by TCRdb on the RT-PCR reads, gives a single entry per CDR3 protein. Among about half a million distinct CDR3 sequences, about 25% were seen once, and the ten largest hold less than 2.5%. Trimming removed 2 bases from V and 1 base from J, with 12 bases in between. The CDR3 consists of 15 residues. CDR1 is MNHEY and CDR2 is SVGEGT in the germline V gene. The chain employs TRBV6-2 or TRBV6-3 and TRBJ2-7, with D tentatively TRBD2 (5 bases). Sample: CD4+ T cells sorted from PBMCs, taken around 5 days after vaccination. This TCR was recovered from a man over 45 who received an inactivated influenza vaccine. The CDR3 bases are TGTGCCAGCAGTTACCGGGAAAAGGGTTCCTACGAGCAGTACTTC. Its translation is CASSYREKGSYEQYF.